This T cell receptor (beta chain) was sequenced for a study of T-cell memory formation after mild COVID-19. Comments on this clonotype: Its matching antigen is unknown.

TCRdb analysed the 5' RACE reads with MiXCR anew, one entry per CDR3 protein. This sample yields roughly 350,000 distinct CDR3 sequences, of which 28% are seen a single time; about 13% belongs to the top ten. General study results and limits: Later expanders leaned CD4+, whereas day 15 to 85 contracting clones were balanced CD4/CD8. Some responding clones appeared in pre-infection memory, suggesting cross-reactive memory joined. The second-wave clones peaking on day 37 were not confirmed as SARS-CoV-2-specific.

Trimming pared 3 bases from V and 4 bases from J, leaving 15 bases between. Germline CDR1 reads DFQATT; CDR2 reads SNEGSKA (reference sequence). The CDR3 runs 14 residues. The chain employs TRBV20-1 and TRBJ1-2; TRBD1 might be the D (5 bases). The sequence was collected from an adult woman who had mild COVID-19 (a few samples of this study predate the infection). Cell type and time point are not known. The sequenced material came from PBMCs or a T cell subset sorted from them (not recorded which). This chain's CDR3 is CSASPSGTVYGYTF. As DNA, the CDR3 is TGCAGTGCTAGTCCCTCCGGGACGGTCTATGGCTACACCTTC.